Below, 8 T cell receptor beta chains from the same sample are listed, as sequenced in a study of shared clonotypes between healthy human individuals. The data were produced by immunoSEQ multiplex PCR, yet TCRdb's version contains in-frame clones alone and is incomplete. The data contain 950,000 to 1,300,000 clones, around 76% of them singletons. Source material: memory CD4+ T cells sorted from blood. The subset: CD45RA-negative fraction. Receptors originate from a man younger than 30 in good health.

V is TRBV10-3 and J is TRBJ2-7; no definite D call. The CDR3 is made up of 13 amino acids. V lost 10 bases and J lost 4, with 17 bases in between. Germline V gene data show CDR1 as ENHRY and CDR2 as SYGVKD. CDR3 in DNA: TGTGCCAGCACACAATCGGCCTCTTACGAGCAGTACTTC. Encoded protein: CASTQSASYEQYF.

This clone was counted a few times. The chain uses TRBV6-5 and TRBJ2-7; D may be TRBD2 (6 bases). The CDR3 covers 15 residues. Trimming took 4 bases from V and 5 from J, leaving 18 bases between them. Germline V lookup: CDR1 MNHEY, CDR2 SVGAGI. CDR3 coding DNA: TGTGCCAGCAGTTTTTCGGGACTCCCGGGGAACGAGCAGTACTTC. Its protein is CASSFSGLPGNEQYF.

The chain combines TRBV6-5 with TRBJ2-5; D is unclear. There are 13 residues in the CDR3. Between the trimmed V and J ends, which lost 5 bases and 5 bases, there was a span of 12 bases. Germline CDR1 and CDR2: MNHEY and SVGAGI. CDR3 coding DNA: TGTGCCAGCAGTCAGGACCCGGTTGAGACCCAGTACTTC. Its protein product is CASSQDPVETQYF.

The chain employs TRBV5-1 and TRBJ2-3; D may be TRBD2 (5 bases). The V gene's germline CDR1 is SGHRS and CDR2 YFSETQ. The length of the CDR3 is 15 residues. Deletions cut 4 bases from V and 2 bases from J, with 14 bases between. The CDR3 region is CASSLHPTITDTQYF. The CDR3 coding sequence is TGCGCCAGCAGCCTACACCCGACTATCACAGATACGCAGTATTTT.

V and J are TRBV5-1 and TRBJ1-2; TRBD1 is a possible D gene (6 bases). Trimming took off 3 bases at V and 5 bases at J, with 14 bases between the two ends. Germline values: CDR1 SGHRS, CDR2 YFSETQ. CDR3 length: 14 amino acids. The DNA for the CDR3 is TGCGCCAGCAGCTCGGCAGGGGAAGAGTATGGCTACACCTTC. This sequence encodes CASSSAGEEYGYTF.

This clone showed up just a few times. J is TRBJ2-2 and V is TRBV5-1, with TRBD2 as a possible D gene (5 bases). This CDR3 has 15 residues. Trimming removed 1 base at V and 5 bases at J, with 12 bases between. The germline V gene has CDR1 SGHRS and CDR2 YFSETQ. CDR3 residues: CASSLNTGKTGELFF. Written as DNA, the CDR3 is TGCGCCAGCAGCTTGAATACGGGGAAAACCGGGGAGCTGTTTTTT.

About this clone: The sample has other DNA sequences that encode this CDR3 too. The V gene is TRBV5-1, the J gene TRBJ1-4; TRBD1 matches 8 bases. The V segment lost 4 bases and the J segment 8 bases; nucleotides outside the gene matches: 7. Germline CDR1 and CDR2: SGHRS and YFSETQ. The CDR3 is 14 residues long. CDR3 in amino acids: CASSLGQGSEKLFF. The CDR3 region has the DNA TGCGCCAGCAGCCTCGGACAGGGAAGCGAAAAACTGTTTTTT.

This chain connects TRBV19 to TRBJ2-3; no firm D call. CDR1 and CDR2 (germline): LNHDA, SQIVND (reference sequence). V lost 9 bases, J lost 5 bases, and 18 bases lay in between. The CDR3 consists of 14 residues. The CDR3 DNA reads TGTGCCAGCGGACCCCTGGCTCAGGAAGATACGCAGTATTTT. Its protein product is CASGPLAQEDTQYF.